A single sample gave rise to the 31 T cell receptor beta chains below, sequenced in a study of cytomegalovirus exposure and HLA in healthy donors. The PCR was carried out with 60 Vbeta primers and 13 Jbeta primers. Clones were sequenced by immunoSEQ multiplex PCR, and TCRdb holds only the in-frame ones, with some missing. The repertoire consists of about 130,000 clones, with approximately 83% occurring once and the leading ten covering roughly 3%. Sequences were obtained from PBMCs. All receptors derive from a man aged 40-49 years in good health and CMV-seronegative.

A note on this clone: Other DNA sequences in this sample translate to the same CDR3. This chain connects TRBV30 to TRBJ1-5, with D unclear. Deletions cut 2 bases from V and 0 bases from J, with 5 bases between. The CDR3 contains 13 residues. Germline V gene sequence: CDR1 GTSNPN, CDR2 SVGIG (reference sequence). The CDR3 DNA follows: TGTGCCTGGAGTCCCGGTAGCAATCAGCCCCAGCATTTT. Protein sequence: CAWSPGSNQPQHF.

The gene calls are TRBV19 and TRBJ2-1, with 7 positions matching TRBD2. Germline assignment: CDR1 LNHDA and CDR2 SQIVND (reference sequence). V lost 3 bases, J lost 15 bases, and 8 bases stayed unmatched. The length of the CDR3 is 12 residues. The CDR3 region is CASSIEREGLFF. The DNA of the CDR3 is TGTGCCAGTAGTATCGAAAGGGAGGGCCTGTTCTTC.

Only a few counts were recorded for this clone. Additional DNA sequences in this sample encode the identical CDR3. This rearrangement joins TRBV28 to TRBJ1-2, with 10 bases identical to TRBD1. CDR3 length: 13 residues. CDR1 is MDHEN and CDR2 is SYDVKM in the germline V gene. J gave up 8 bases and V 3 bases, and 3 bases lay outside the gene matches. The DNA of the CDR3 is TGTGCCAGCAGTTTCGGGACAGGGGACGGCTACACCTTC. This encodes CASSFGTGDGYTF.

V is TRBV2 and J is TRBJ2-1; D is unclear. Trimming stripped 6 bases from V and 14 bases from J, with 20 bases between. The CDR3 covers 13 residues. Germline V CDR1 and CDR2: SNHLY, FYNNEI. CDR3 amino acids: CASRSSSFQDKFF. CDR3 nucleotide sequence: TGTGCCAGCAGGAGTTCAAGCTTTCAGGATAAGTTCTTC.

The chain joins TRBV29-1 to TRBJ1-2; D unclear. CDR1 and CDR2 (germline): SQVTM, ANQGSEA. V was shortened by 6 bases and J by 3 bases, with 5 bases between the two germline ends. The CDR3 spans 10 residues. DNA of the CDR3: TGCAGCGTCTCGGACTATGGCTACACCTTC. Protein product: CSVSDYGYTF.

This chain links TRBV30 with TRBJ2-2; the match to TRBD2 covers 8 bases. Trimming removed 3 bases from V and 5 bases from J; junction bases left unmatched: 2. This CDR3 comprises 13 residues. Per germline, CDR1 GTSNPN and CDR2 SVGIG (reference sequence). DNA of the CDR3: TGTGCCTGGAGCGGGGGGGGAACCGGGGAGCTGTTTTTT. Translation gives CAWSGGGTGELFF.

The chain employs TRBV5-1 and TRBJ2-7, with 7 bases that match TRBD1. The CDR3 extends over 14 amino acids. Germline CDR1 and CDR2: SGHRS and YFSETQ. J was trimmed by 3 bases and V by 0 bases; bases with no gene match: 3. The CDR3 sequence is CASSLGGTVYEQYF. DNA for the CDR3: TGCGCCAGCAGCTTGGGAGGGACAGTCTACGAGCAGTACTTC.

The rearrangement joins TRBV5-1 to TRBJ2-7; 8 bases are shared with TRBD1. Losses at the gene ends were 0 bases for V and 0 bases for J; bases not matched to a gene: 5. The CDR3 is 16 residues long. Germline CDR1 reads SGHRS; CDR2 reads YFSETQ. This chain's CDR3 is CASSLGRDRSSYEQYF. For the CDR3, the DNA is TGCGCCAGCAGCTTGGGCCGGGACAGGAGCTCCTACGAGCAGTACTTC.

The V gene is TRBV6-1, the J gene TRBJ1-4; possible D gene TRBD1, 6 bases. The CDR3 covers 15 residues. CDR1 is MNHNS, CDR2 SASEGT, per germline. Trimming pared 4 bases from V and 7 bases from J, leaving 16 bases between. Written as DNA, the CDR3 is TGTGCCAGCAGTGGCGCAGGGGTACTTACTGAAAAACTGTTTTTT. Protein: CASSGAGVLTEKLFF.

The CDR3 loop reads CASSIQGYEQYF. Here the CDR3 DNA reads TGTGCCAGCAGCATACAGGGTTACGAGCAGTACTTC. This rearrangement joins TRBV11-3 to TRBJ2-7, with D possibly TRBD1 on 6 matching bases. V lost 5 bases, J lost 4 bases, and 9 bases lay in between. CDR1 and CDR2 (germline): SGHNT, YENEEA. The CDR3 runs 12 residues.

The chain carries TRBV30 and TRBJ2-5; perhaps TRBD1 as D (6 bases). CDR3 length: 12 amino acids. CDR1 and CDR2 from the germline V gene are GTSNPN and SVGIG (reference sequence). Trimming took 8 bases from V and 5 from J, leaving 15 bases between them. CDR3 sequence reads: CALGGGGETQYF. CDR3 nucleotides: TGTGCCCTAGGGGGTGGTGGTGAGACCCAGTACTTC.

The chain links TRBV9 to TRBJ1-5; D might be TRBD1 (5 bases). There are 15 residues in the CDR3. Between the trimmed V and J ends, which lost 1 base and 5 bases, there was a span of 13 bases. From germline, CDR1 is SGDLS and CDR2 YYNGEE. CDR3 sequence reads: CASSVSPAGHQPQHF. The CDR3 DNA reads as TGTGCCAGCAGCGTAAGTCCAGCAGGGCATCAGCCCCAGCATTTT.

This clone is a singleton in its sample. The chain joins TRBV7-3 to TRBJ2-3; 16 positions match TRBD2. Germline-derived CDR1 and CDR2 are SGHTA and FQGTGA. The CDR3 runs 17 residues. V shed 4 bases and J 4 bases; nucleotides not matched to a gene: 5. DNA of the CDR3: TGTGCCAGCAGCTCTTTGGGGACTAGCGGGGGGGCAGATACGCAGTATTTT. Translated: CASSSLGTSGGADTQYF.

The chain joins TRBV13 to TRBJ1-3; D is undetermined. Trimming took 5 bases from V and 0 from J, leaving 8 bases between them. The CDR3 totals 14 residues. Germline V CDR1 and CDR2: PRHDT, FYEKMQ (reference sequence). CDR3 protein: CASSRLVSGNTIYF. The CDR3 nucleotides read TGTGCCAGCAGCCGCCTAGTCTCTGGAAACACCATATATTTT.

This clone was counted once. The V and J genes are TRBV18 and TRBJ1-6; 8 nucleotides agree with TRBD1. V shed 3 bases, J shed 5 bases, and the junction held 0 bases outside the gene matches. The CDR3 extends over 14 amino acids. Germline V CDR1 and CDR2: KGHSH, LQKENI. CDR3 sequence (DNA): TGTGCCAGCTCACCGACAGGGGATAATTCACCCCTCCACTTT. Protein product: CASSPTGDNSPLHF.

The gene calls are TRBV4-3 and TRBJ2-2; D is undetermined. The CDR3 runs to 15 residues. The germline CDR1 and CDR2 sequences are LGHNA and YSLEER. The V gene lost 0 bases and the J gene lost 4 bases, with 9 bases spanning the gap. In DNA, the CDR3 is TGCGCCAGCAGCCAAGATCGGGTTCGCACCGGGGAGCTGTTTTTT. Its translation is CASSQDRVRTGELFF.

The chain joins TRBV28 to TRBJ2-3; 7 bases align to TRBD1. Germline loops: CDR1 MDHEN, CDR2 SYDVKM. The CDR3 extends over 16 amino acids. V lost 4 bases, J lost 5 bases, and 12 bases stayed unmatched. CDR3 residues: CASSSDSTGKEDTQYF. The CDR3 DNA follows: TGTGCCAGCAGTTCCGACTCGACAGGGAAAGAAGATACGCAGTATTTT. The whole variable domain, remainder taken from reference TRBV28 and TRBJ2-3, is DVKVTQSSRYLVKRTGEKVFLECVQDMDHENMFWYRQDPGLGLRLIYFSYDVKMKEKGDIPEGYSVSREKKERFSLILESASTNQTSMYLCASSSDSTGKEDTQYFGPGTRLTVL.

This rearrangement joins TRBV6-4 to TRBJ2-7, with unresolved D. Trimming took off 3 bases at V and 3 bases at J, with 12 bases between the two ends. This CDR3 has 14 residues. The V gene's germline CDR1 is MRHNA and CDR2 SNTAGT. DNA of the CDR3: TGTGCCAGCAGTGAGGGTCCTGGCGGCTACGAGCAGTACTTC. The encoded protein is CASSEGPGGYEQYF.

The chain carries TRBV11-2 and TRBJ2-1; 7 bases map to TRBD2. The CDR3 consists of 16 residues. V lost 5 bases to trimming and J lost 4 bases; unmatched junction nucleotides: 11. Germline lookup yields CDR1 SGHAT and CDR2 FQNNGV. In DNA form, the CDR3 reads TGTGCCAGCAGCCTGCAAGCGGGGAGGGTGTACAATGAGCAGTTCTTC. Encoded protein: CASSLQAGRVYNEQFF.

Details on this clone: Other DNA sequences from this sample encode an identical CDR3 as well. V usage is TRBV9 and J usage is TRBJ1-1; TRBD1 aligns across 7 bases. Germline V gene lookup returns CDR1 SGDLS and CDR2 YYNGEE. Losses at the gene ends were 2 bases for V and 4 bases for J; bases not matched to a gene: 8. The CDR3 spans 15 residues. The CDR3 spells CASSVDGQGGTEAFF. Here the CDR3 DNA reads TGTGCCAGCAGCGTGGACGGTCAGGGGGGCACTGAAGCTTTCTTT.

The count of this clone is one. This chain connects TRBV7-7 to TRBJ2-7; tentatively, D is TRBD1 (5 bases). The germline V gene has CDR1 SSHAT and CDR2 FNYEAQ (reference sequence). The CDR3 loop spans 16 amino acids. V was cut by 2 bases and J by 2 bases, with 16 bases left in between. In DNA form, the CDR3 reads TGTGCCAGCAGCTTACTTTTTTTGACAGAGACCTACGAGCAGTACTTC. It encodes CASSLLFLTETYEQYF. Drawing the rest from reference TRBV7-7 and TRBJ2-7, the complete variable domain is GAGVSQSPRYKVTKRGQDVTLRCDPISSHATLYWYQQALGQGPEFLTYFNYEAQPDKSGLPSDRFSAERPEGSISTLTIQRTEQRDSAMYRCASSLLFLTETYEQYFGPGTRLTVT.

J is TRBJ2-3 and V is TRBV6-1; TRBD2 matches 7 bases. CDR1 and CDR2 from the germline V gene are MNHNS and SASEGT. J lost 4 bases, V lost 3 bases, and 10 bases had no gene match. This CDR3 has 16 residues. This chain's CDR3 is CASSESGTITSDTQYF. The CDR3, as DNA: TGTGCCAGCAGTGAGAGCGGGACTATCACCTCAGATACGCAGTATTTT.

This chain connects TRBV19 to TRBJ1-1; D is undetermined. CDR1 is LNHDA, CDR2 SQIVND, per germline (reference sequence). The CDR3 covers 14 residues. The V and J ends lost 6 bases and 1 base respectively, with 12 bases between them. CDR3 loop: CASSSITRNTEAFF. As DNA, the CDR3 is TGTGCCAGTAGCTCCATAACAAGGAACACTGAAGCTTTCTTT.

This clone has only one observation. The chain combines TRBV7-2 with TRBJ2-5; TRBD2 matches at 13 bases. The CDR3 contains 15 residues. V shed 5 bases, J shed 4 bases, and the junction held 4 bases outside the gene matches. The germline V gene encodes CDR1 SGHTA and CDR2 FQGNSA. CDR3 sequence (DNA): TGTGCCAGCAGCCAAACTAGCGGGGGGGCAGAGACCCAGTACTTC. It yields the protein CASSQTSGGAETQYF. Full variable domain (rest looked up from reference TRBV7-2 and TRBJ2-5): GAGVSQSPSNKVTEKGKDVELRCDPISGHTALYWYRQSLGQGLEFLIYFQGNSAPDKSGLPSDRFSAERTGGSVSTLTIQRTQQEDSAVYLCASSQTSGGAETQYFGPGTRLLVL.

This chain connects TRBV5-4 to TRBJ1-5; tentative D call: TRBD1 (5 bases). V was pared by 2 bases and J by 5 bases, with 8 bases between. The length of the CDR3 is 13 residues. Per germline, CDR1 SGHNT and CDR2 YYREEE (reference sequence). The CDR3 DNA sequence: TGTGCCAGCAGCTTAGGGGCGGATCAGCCCCAGCATTTT. Its protein is CASSLGADQPQHF.

V gene TRBV5-1 combines with J gene TRBJ1-5, with 10 bases that match TRBD1. The V gene's germline CDR1 is SGHRS and CDR2 YFSETQ. The CDR3 runs 17 residues. V dropped 0 bases and J dropped 0; count of bases not matched to a gene: 3. CDR3: CASSLEGTGDSNQPQHF. For the CDR3, the DNA is TGCGCCAGCAGCTTGGAAGGGACAGGGGATAGCAATCAGCCCCAGCATTTT.

This sequence joins TRBV28 and TRBJ2-5; possible D gene TRBD1, 6 bases. From germline, CDR1 is MDHEN and CDR2 SYDVKM. V shed 7 bases and J shed 1 base, with 16 bases lying between them. This CDR3 region has 15 residues. As DNA, the CDR3 is TGTGCCAGCATGGGACCGATCAGGGGCCAAGAGACCCAGTACTTC. Protein sequence: CASMGPIRGQETQYF.

This clone was detected once. The chain joins TRBV28 to TRBJ1-2, with D perhaps TRBD1 (6 bases). Germline lookup yields CDR1 MDHEN and CDR2 SYDVKM. The CDR3 loop spans 14 amino acids. V lost 7 bases and J lost 2, with 14 bases in between. The CDR3 is CASMGADTNYGYTF. In nucleotides, the CDR3 is TGTGCCAGCATGGGGGCGGATACGAACTATGGCTACACCTTC.

The chain joins TRBV6-4 to TRBJ1-5; TRBD1 matches 7 bases. V shed 6 bases, J shed 7 bases, and the junction held 6 bases outside the gene matches. CDR1 MRHNA and CDR2 SNTAGT come from the germline V gene. CDR3 length: 13 amino acids. The CDR3 is CASSLTGDQPQHF. The CDR3 nucleotides read TGTGCCAGCAGCCTAACAGGGGACCAGCCCCAGCATTTT.

This chain joins TRBV28 and TRBJ2-7; 8 bases match TRBD1. The junction had 8 bases not matched to a gene; V was cut back by 5 bases and J by 5 bases. The CDR3 is 14 residues long. The germline gives CDR1 MDHEN, CDR2 SYDVKM. CDR3 nucleotide sequence: TGTGCCAGCAGTATACCAGGGGGCTGGCACGAGCAGTACTTC. This encodes CASSIPGGWHEQYF.

In its sample, this clone was seen a few times. V gene TRBV7-2 combines with J gene TRBJ2-5, with 8 bases aligning to TRBD1. This CDR3 contains 15 residues. Germline lookup yields CDR1 SGHTA and CDR2 FQGNSA. The junction had 11 bases not matched to a gene; V was cut back by 6 bases and J by 5 bases. CDR3 sequence reads: CASRYAQGVEETQYF. The CDR3 region has the DNA TGTGCCAGCAGATACGCACAGGGGGTGGAGGAGACCCAGTACTTC.